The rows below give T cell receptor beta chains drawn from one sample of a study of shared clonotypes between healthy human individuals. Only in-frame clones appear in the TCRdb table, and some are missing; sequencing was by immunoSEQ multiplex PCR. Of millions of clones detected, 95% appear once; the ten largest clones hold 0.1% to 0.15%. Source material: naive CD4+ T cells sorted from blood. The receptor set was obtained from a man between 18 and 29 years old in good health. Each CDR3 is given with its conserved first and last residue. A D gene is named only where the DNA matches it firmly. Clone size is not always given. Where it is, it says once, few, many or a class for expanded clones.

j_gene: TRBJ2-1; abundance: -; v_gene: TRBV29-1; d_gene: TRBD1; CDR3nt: TGCAGCGTTTCATGGGACAGGGGTGACAATGAGCAGTTCTTC; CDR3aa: CSVSWDRGDNEQFF
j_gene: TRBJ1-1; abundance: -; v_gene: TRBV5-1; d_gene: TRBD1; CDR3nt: TGCGCCAGCAAGACCGGGACAGGGAACACTGAAGCTTTCTTT; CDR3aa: CASKTGTGNTEAFF
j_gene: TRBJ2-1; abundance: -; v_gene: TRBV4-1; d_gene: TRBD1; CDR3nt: TGCGCCAGCAGCAGAAGTGGACAGGGGCCCTCCTACAATGAGCAGTTCTTC; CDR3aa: CASSRSGQGPSYNEQFF
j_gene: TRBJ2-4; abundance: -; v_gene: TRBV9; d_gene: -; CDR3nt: TGTGCCAGCAGCGTAGACCTTTGGGACATTCAGTACTTC; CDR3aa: CASSVDLWDIQYF
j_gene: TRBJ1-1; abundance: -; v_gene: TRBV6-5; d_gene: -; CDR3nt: TGTGCCAGCAGTTACGGACGGCGGGCGAACACTGAAGCTTTCTTT; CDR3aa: CASSYGRRANTEAFF
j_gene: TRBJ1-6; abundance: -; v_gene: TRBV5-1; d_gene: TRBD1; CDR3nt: TGCGCCAGCAGCCCCGAGACAGGGGGCGCGTTTTCACCCCTCCACTTT; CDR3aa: CASSPETGGAFSPLHF
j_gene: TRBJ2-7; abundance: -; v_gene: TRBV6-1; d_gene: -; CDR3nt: TGTGCCAGCAGGAGCTCCTACGAGCAGTACTTC; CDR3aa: CASRSSYEQYF
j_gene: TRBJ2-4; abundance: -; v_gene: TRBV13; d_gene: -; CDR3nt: TGTGCCAGCAGCTCACTTCTAGCCAAAAACATTCAGTACTTC; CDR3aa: CASSSLLAKNIQYF
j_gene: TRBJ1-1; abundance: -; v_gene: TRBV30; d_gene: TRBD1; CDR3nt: TGTGCCTGGACCCCTTCGACAGGGAGGAACACTGAAGCTTTCTTT; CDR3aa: CAWTPSTGRNTEAFF
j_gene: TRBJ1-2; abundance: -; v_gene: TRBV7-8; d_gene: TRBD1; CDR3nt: TGTGCCAGCACCCCGGTGGGAGGGGGCAGTAACTATGGCTACACCTTC; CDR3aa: CASTPVGGGSNYGYTF
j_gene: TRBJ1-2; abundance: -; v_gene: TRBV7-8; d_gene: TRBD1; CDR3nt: TGTGCCAGCAGCTTGGGGACAGCCACCTATGGCTACACCTTC; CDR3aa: CASSLGTATYGYTF
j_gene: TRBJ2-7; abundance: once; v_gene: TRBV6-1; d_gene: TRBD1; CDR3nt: TGTGCCAGCAGTGAAATTTATACAGGGGGCGCCTACTACGAGCAGTACTTC; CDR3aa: CASSEIYTGGAYYEQYF
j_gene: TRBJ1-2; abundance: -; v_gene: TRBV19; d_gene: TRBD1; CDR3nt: TGTGCCAGTAGGATATGGACAGGGGGCAACTATGGCTACACCTTC; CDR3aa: CASRIWTGGNYGYTF
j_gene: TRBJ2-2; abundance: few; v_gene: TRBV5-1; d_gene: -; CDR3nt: TGCGCCAGCAGCTTGGATTTAGCTGGGGAGCTGTTTTTT; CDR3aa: CASSLDLAGELFF
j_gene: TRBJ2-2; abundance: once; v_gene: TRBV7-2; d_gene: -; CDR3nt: TGTGCCAGCAGCTTACCCCCCTCCAGCGCCGGGGAGCTGTTTTTT; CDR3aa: CASSLPPSSAGELFF
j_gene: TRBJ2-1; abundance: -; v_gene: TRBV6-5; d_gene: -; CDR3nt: TGTGCCAGCAACCAGGATACAGGGTCGGAGCAGTTCTTC; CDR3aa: CASNQDTGSEQFF
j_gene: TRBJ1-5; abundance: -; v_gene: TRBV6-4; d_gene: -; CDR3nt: TGTGCCAGCAGTGAATCCCTCTTGGGGCCCCAGCATTTT; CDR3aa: CASSESLLGPQHF
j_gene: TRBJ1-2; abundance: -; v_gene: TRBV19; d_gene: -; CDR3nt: TGTGCCAGTAGTATGACGGGGGATGCTAACTATGGCTACACCTTC; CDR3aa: CASSMTGDANYGYTF
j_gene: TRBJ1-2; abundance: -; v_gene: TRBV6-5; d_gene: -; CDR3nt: TGTGCCAGCAGCACCGGGAGACGATATGGCTACACCTTC; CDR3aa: CASSTGRRYGYTF
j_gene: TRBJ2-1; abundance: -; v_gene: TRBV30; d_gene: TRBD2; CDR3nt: TGTGCCTGGAGCCTCACCCGAACTAGCGGGGGTTACAATGAGCAGTTCTTC; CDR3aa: CAWSLTRTSGGYNEQFF
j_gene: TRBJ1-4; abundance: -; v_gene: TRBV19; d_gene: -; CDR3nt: TGTGCCAGTAGTATCGGGGGACTGAATGAAAAACTGTTTTTT; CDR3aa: CASSIGGLNEKLFF
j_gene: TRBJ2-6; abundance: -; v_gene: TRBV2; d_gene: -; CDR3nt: TGTGCCAGCATGGCACAGTCCTCTGGGGCCAACGTCCTGACTTTC; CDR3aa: CASMAQSSGANVLTF
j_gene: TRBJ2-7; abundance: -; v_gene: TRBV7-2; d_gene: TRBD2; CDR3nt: TGTGCCAGCAAGGGGCGGCTAGCGGGAGACGAGCAGTACTTC; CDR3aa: CASKGRLAGDEQYF
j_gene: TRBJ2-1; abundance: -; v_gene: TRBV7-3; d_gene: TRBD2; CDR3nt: TGTGCCAGCAGCCCAGGACTAGAAAGGGCTGAGCAGTTCTTC; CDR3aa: CASSPGLERAEQFF
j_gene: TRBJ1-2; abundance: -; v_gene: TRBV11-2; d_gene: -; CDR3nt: TGTGCCACTTCGATGCCCGGACTGAACCATGGCTACACCTTC; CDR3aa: CATSMPGLNHGYTF
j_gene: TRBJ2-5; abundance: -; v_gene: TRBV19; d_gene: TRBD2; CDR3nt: TGTGCCAGTAGTACAGAAAGCGGGACCTCGAAGACCCAGTACTTC; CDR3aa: CASSTESGTSKTQYF
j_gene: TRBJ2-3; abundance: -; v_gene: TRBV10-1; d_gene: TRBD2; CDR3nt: TGCGCCAGCAGTGAGACAGACAGCGGGGGGAAAGATACGCAGTATTTT; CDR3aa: CASSETDSGGKDTQYF
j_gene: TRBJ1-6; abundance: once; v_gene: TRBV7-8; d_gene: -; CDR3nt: TGTGCCAGCAGCTTAGTGGGGGGGCACTCACCCCTCCACTTT; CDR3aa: CASSLVGGHSPLHF
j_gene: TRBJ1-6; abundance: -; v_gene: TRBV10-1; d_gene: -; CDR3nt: TGCGCCAGCAGTGCTAACAGGGACTCACCCCTCCACTTT; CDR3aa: CASSANRDSPLHF
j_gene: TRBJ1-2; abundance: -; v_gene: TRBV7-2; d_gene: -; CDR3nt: TGTGCCAGCAGCTTGGCAGGGGATTATGGCTACACCTTC; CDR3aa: CASSLAGDYGYTF
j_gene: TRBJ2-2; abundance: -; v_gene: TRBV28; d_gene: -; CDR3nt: TGTGCCAGCAGCCTTAACACCGGGGGGCTGTTTTTT; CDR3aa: CASSLNTGGLFF
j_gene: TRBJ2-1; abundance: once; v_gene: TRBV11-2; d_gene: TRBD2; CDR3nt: TGTGCCAGCAGCGGACTAGCTCAAGGGCATGAGCAGTTCTTC; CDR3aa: CASSGLAQGHEQFF
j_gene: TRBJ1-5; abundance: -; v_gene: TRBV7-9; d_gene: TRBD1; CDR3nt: TGTGCCAGCAGCGAAGGAGGGGGCGGTCAGCCCCAGCATTTT; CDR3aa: CASSEGGGGQPQHF
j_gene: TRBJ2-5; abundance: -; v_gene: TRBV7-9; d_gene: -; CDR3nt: TGTGCCAGCAGCGAGAGGGTCGGGGAGACCCAGTACTTC; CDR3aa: CASSERVGETQYF
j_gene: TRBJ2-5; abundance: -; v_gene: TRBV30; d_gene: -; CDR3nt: TGTGCCTGGAGTGTACAGCGGACCATCCCTCAAGAGACCCAGTACTTC; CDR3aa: CAWSVQRTIPQETQYF
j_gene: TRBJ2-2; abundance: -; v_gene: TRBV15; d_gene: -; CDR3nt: TGTGCCACCAGCAGGCGCCAGGGAAATGCCGGGGAGCTGTTTTTT; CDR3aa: CATSRRQGNAGELFF
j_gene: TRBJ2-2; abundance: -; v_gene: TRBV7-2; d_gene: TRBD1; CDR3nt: TGTGCCAGCAGCTTAGGGGGGACAGGGTACACCGGGGAGCTGTTTTTT; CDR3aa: CASSLGGTGYTGELFF
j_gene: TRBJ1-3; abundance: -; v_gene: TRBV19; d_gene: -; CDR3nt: TGTGCCAGTAGTATTTCAGCTGCCTCTGGAAACACCATATATTTT; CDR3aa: CASSISAASGNTIYF
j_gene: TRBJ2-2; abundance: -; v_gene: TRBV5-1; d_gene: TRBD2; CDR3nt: TGCGCCAGCAGCCCCTTCCCTAGCGGAAACACCGGGGAGCTGTTTTTT; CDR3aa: CASSPFPSGNTGELFF
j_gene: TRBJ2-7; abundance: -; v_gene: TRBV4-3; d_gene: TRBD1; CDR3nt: TGCGCCAGCAGCTTGGGACAGGGAGGCGAGCAGTACTTC; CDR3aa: CASSLGQGGEQYF